The present T cell receptor (beta chain) was sequenced within a study of PD-L1 blockade in urothelial cancer. The time point: pretreatment peripheral blood. Comments on this clone: Antigen: not known.

The study's findings and limits: The study found that durable-benefit patients expanded tumor-associated blood clones more at 3 weeks.

Here immunoSEQ multiplex PCR was the method, and the copy in TCRdb shows in-frame clones only, minus some. Of about 52,000 clones in the sample, about four fifths were seen once. Trimming left V 1 base short and J 8 bases short, with 20 bases between. The CDR3 has 15 amino acids. Germline lookup yields CDR1 SQVTM and CDR2 ANQGSEA. The receptor was derived from a man between 50 and 59 years old with urothelial cancer. This specimen consisted of PBMCs, obtained around atezolizumab (anti-PD-L1) treatment. The chain combines TRBV29-1 with TRBJ1-2; a weak D match, TRBD1 (6 bases). The CDR3 protein is CSVEGDLRGSGGYTF. CDR3 coding DNA: TGCAGCGTTGAAGGGGATCTCAGGGGTTCGGGAGGCTACACCTTC. The full variable domain, in which reference TRBV29-1 and TRBJ1-2 provide the parts outside the CDR3, is SAVISQKPSRDICQRGTSLTIQCQVDSQVTMMFWYRQQPGQSLTLIATANQGSEATYESGFVIDKFPISRPNLTFSTLTVSNMSPEDSSIYLCSVEGDLRGSGGYTFGSGTRLTVV.